This entry lists 31 T cell receptor beta chains sequenced from one sample in a study of blood T cell repertoires in COVID-19. The table came from immunoSEQ multiplex PCR; TCRdb's copy has only in-frame clones and leaves some out. The data contain more than 110,000 clones, around 84% of them singletons. Sequenced: peripheral blood. Source of these receptors: a human donor in a cohort sampled during active COVID-19.

The J gene is TRBJ2-2, the V gene TRBV2; no firm D call. Trimming stripped 8 bases from V and 0 bases from J, with 7 bases between. Germline CDR1 SNHLY, CDR2 FYNNEI. CDR3 size: 13 residues. In nucleotides, the CDR3 is TGTGCCAGCGGTCGGGCGAACACCGGGGAGCTGTTTTTT. It is translated as CASGRANTGELFF. The full variable domain, completed using reference TRBV2 and TRBJ2-2, is EPEVTQTPSHQVTQMGQEVILRCVPISNHLYFYWYRQILGQKVEFLVSFYNNEISEKSEIFDDQFSVERPDGSNFTLKIRSTKLEDSAMYFCASGRANTGELFFGEGSRLTVL.

V usage is TRBV11-3 and J usage is TRBJ2-1; D unresolved. CDR1 SGHNT and CDR2 YENEEA come from the germline V gene. V lost 4 bases, J lost 6 bases, and 10 bases lay in between. The length of the CDR3 is 13 residues. The DNA for the CDR3 is TGTGCCAGCAGCTCCGGAGCTGGCAATGAGCAGTTCTTC. This codes for CASSSGAGNEQFF.

The chain is built from TRBV7-6 and TRBJ2-5, with TRBD2 matching over 8 bases. Germline V gene data show CDR1 as SGHVS and CDR2 as FNYEAQ. V shed 1 base and J 1 base; nucleotides not matched to a gene: 5. The CDR3 runs to 16 residues. CDR3 DNA sequence: TGTGCCAGCAGCTTAGGTCTAGCGGGCCTCCAAGAGACCCAGTACTTC. Its translation is CASSLGLAGLQETQYF.

This sequence joins TRBV28 and TRBJ2-7, with D maybe TRBD2 (5 bases). Germline loops: CDR1 MDHEN, CDR2 SYDVKM. V was clipped by 10 bases and J by 7 bases, with 11 bases between them. The CDR3 runs 10 residues. In DNA form, the CDR3 reads TGTGCCACCCTACGCGGGGAGCAGTACTTC. Translation: CATLRGEQYF.

The genes are TRBV4-2 and TRBJ2-2; 13 bases align to TRBD2. The CDR3 extends over 18 amino acids. Trimming took 1 base from V and 4 from J; bases not matched to a gene: 6. Germline-derived CDR1 and CDR2 are LGHNA and YNFKEQ. The DNA for the CDR3 is TGTGCCAGCAGCCAAGTAACTAGCGGGAGGGCCGGCACCGGGGAGCTGTTTTTT. As protein: CASSQVTSGRAGTGELFF.

The chain couples TRBV19 to TRBJ1-5, with 10 bases aligning to TRBD1. Germline-derived CDR1 and CDR2 are LNHDA and SQIVND (reference sequence). The CDR3 is 15 amino acids. Trimming cost V 6 bases and J 6 bases; bases outside gene matches: 8. CDR3 bases: TGTGCCAGTAGCCAGGCGGGACAGGGGTTTCAGCCCCAGCATTTT. It is translated as CASSQAGQGFQPQHF.

The gene calls are TRBV4-1 and TRBJ2-1; 9 bases are a match to TRBD2. Trimming at V came to 1 base and at J to 9 bases, leaving 13 bases not matched to a gene. Germline CDR1 reads MGHRA; CDR2 reads YSYEKL. CDR3 size: 17 residues. The CDR3 DNA is TGCGCCAGCAGCCAAGTAACCAAGGCGGGGGGGCGGGTTGAGCAGTTCTTC. Translation: CASSQVTKAGGRVEQFF.

V is TRBV6-5 and J is TRBJ1-4, with 9 bases aligning to TRBD1. J lost 8 bases, V lost 8 bases, and 12 bases had no gene match. The V gene's germline CDR1 is MNHEY and CDR2 SVGAGI. The CDR3 loop spans 15 amino acids. For the CDR3, the DNA is TGTGCCAGCGAACCAGGGGGACAGGGATACGAAAAACTGTTTTTT. Protein sequence: CASEPGGQGYEKLFF.

This chain links TRBV11-2 with TRBJ2-3; 12 nucleotides line up with TRBD2. The germline gives CDR1 SGHAT, CDR2 FQNNGV. This CDR3 has 15 amino acids. J gave up 4 bases and V 5 bases, and 4 bases lay outside the gene matches. For the CDR3, the DNA is TGTGCCAGCAGCCCGGGACTAGCGGGCGCAGATACGCAGTATTTT. Amino acid sequence: CASSPGLAGADTQYF.

The rearrangement joins TRBV28 to TRBJ2-7; 8 bases line up with TRBD1. Trimming took 5 bases from V and 2 from J; bases not matched to a gene: 11. CDR3 length equals 16 residues. CDR1 MDHEN and CDR2 SYDVKM come from the germline V gene. CDR3 sequence (DNA): TGTGCCAGCAGTACCCCTGACAGGGGCACTCCCTACGAGCAGTACTTC. This translates into CASSTPDRGTPYEQYF. The full variable domain, in which reference TRBV28 and TRBJ2-7 provide the parts outside the CDR3, is DVKVTQSSRYLVKRTGEKVFLECVQDMDHENMFWYRQDPGLGLRLIYFSYDVKMKEKGDIPEGYSVSREKKERFSLILESASTNQTSMYLCASSTPDRGTPYEQYFGPGTRLTVT.

Only a few counts were recorded for this clone. This chain connects TRBV12-3 or TRBV12-4 to TRBJ1-1; D remains unclear. V lost 0 bases and J lost 11, with 13 bases in between. The CDR3 spans 13 residues. The CDR3 is CASSLAWFNEAFF. CDR3 DNA: TGTGCCAGCAGTTTAGCGTGGTTCAACGAGGCTTTCTTT.

This chain joins TRBV5-3 and TRBJ2-7; 7 nucleotides agree with TRBD1. TRBV5-3 is marked as an open reading frame, function uncertain. This CDR3 region has 15 residues. V shed 2 bases and J 4 bases; nucleotides not matched to a gene: 9. The CDR3 here is CARSLEEGGRYEQYF. For the CDR3, the DNA is TGTGCCAGAAGCTTAGAGGAAGGGGGCAGGTACGAGCAGTACTTC.

This chain uses TRBV2 with TRBJ1-1; D perhaps matches TRBD1 (5 bases). The CDR3 totals 12 residues. Trimming shortened V by 7 bases and J by 0 bases, and 6 bases separated the two germline ends. Germline CDR1 is SNHLY and CDR2 is FYNNEI. The CDR3 loop is CASKGLNTEAFF. CDR3 DNA sequence: TGTGCCAGCAAGGGGTTGAACACTGAAGCTTTCTTT.

V and J are TRBV6-1 and TRBJ2-6; D gene uncertain. Trimming removed 5 bases from V and 0 bases from J, with 8 bases in between. The CDR3 is 15 residues long. Germline CDR1 MNHNS, CDR2 SASEGT. DNA for the CDR3: TGTGCCAGCAGTTTCCCTCCCTCTGGGGCCAACGTCCTGACTTTC. This encodes CASSFPPSGANVLTF.

This rearrangement joins TRBV15 to TRBJ2-5, with TRBD1 matching over 7 bases. Germline V lookup: CDR1 LNHNV, CDR2 YYDKDF (reference sequence). The CDR3 is 14 residues long. J gave up 3 bases and V 0 bases, and 1 base lay outside the gene matches. CDR3 in DNA: TGTGCCACCAGCAGAGACGGGACAGAAGAGACCCAGTACTTC. This gives the protein CATSRDGTEETQYF.

The J gene is TRBJ1-2, the V gene TRBV5-1, with D perhaps TRBD1 (6 bases). This CDR3 is 14 amino acids long. Deletions cut 6 bases from V and 2 bases from J, with 14 bases between. Per the germline V gene, CDR1 is SGHRS and CDR2 is YFSETQ. This CDR3 reads CASKGGTGNYGYTF. The CDR3 DNA is TGCGCCAGCAAGGGTGGCACAGGGAACTATGGCTACACCTTC. Full variable domain (outside the CDR3, taken from reference TRBV5-1 and TRBJ1-2): KAGVTQTPRYLIKTRGQQVTLSCSPISGHRSVSWYQQTPGQGLQFLFEYFSETQRNKGNFPGRFSGRQFSNSRSEMNVSTLELGDSALYLCASKGGTGNYGYTFGSGTRLTVV.

The rearrangement links TRBV30 to TRBJ2-1; 12 bases line up with TRBD2. This CDR3 contains 14 residues. Per germline, CDR1 GTSNPN and CDR2 SVGIG (reference sequence). V lost 5 bases to trimming and J lost 10 bases; unmatched junction nucleotides: 9. The CDR3 DNA sequence: TGTGCCTGGTCTCTAGCGGGGGGGCCTCGGGAGCAGTTCTTC. Translation: CAWSLAGGPREQFF. Looking up the rest from reference TRBV30 and TRBJ2-1 gives the full variable domain: SQTIHQWPATLVQPVGSPLSLECTVEGTSNPNLYWYRQAAGRGLQLLFYSVGIGQISSEVPQNLSASRPQDRQFILSSKKLLLSDSGFYLCAWSLAGGPREQFFGPGTRLTVL.

The chain employs TRBV5-1 and TRBJ2-1; 16 bases agree with TRBD2. CDR1 is SGHRS and CDR2 is YFSETQ in the germline V gene. This CDR3 has 18 residues. V dropped 4 bases and J dropped 0; count of bases not matched to a gene: 4. The CDR3 DNA is TGCGCCAGCAGCCCGGGACTAGCGGGGGGGGACTCCTACAATGAGCAGTTCTTC. Protein product: CASSPGLAGGDSYNEQFF.

This clone has a handful of counts. V and J are TRBV7-7 and TRBJ1-2; the D gene is possibly TRBD1 (6 bases). This CDR3 contains 11 residues. Germline V gene sequence: CDR1 SSHAT, CDR2 FNYEAQ (reference sequence). This CDR3 reads CAGQLNYGYTF. The CDR3 bases are TGTGCTGGACAGCTTAACTATGGCTACACCTTC.

The gene calls are TRBV7-2 and TRBJ2-3, with TRBD1 as a possible D gene (5 bases). CDR1 and CDR2 from the germline V gene are SGHTA and FQGNSA. Trimming stripped 5 bases from V and 2 bases from J, with 14 bases between. The CDR3 covers 15 residues. CDR3 in amino acids: CASSPSWGSTDTQYF. The CDR3 nucleotides are TGTGCCAGCAGCCCGTCGTGGGGCTCCACAGATACGCAGTATTTT.

This rearrangement joins TRBV5-5 to TRBJ2-1; D is perhaps TRBD2 (6 bases). CDR1 is SGHKS, CDR2 YYEKEE, per germline (reference sequence). V lost 0 bases, J lost 6 bases, and 13 bases lay in between. CDR3 length equals 15 residues. Here the CDR3 reads CASSLGAGRPNEQFF. The CDR3 nucleotides read TGTGCCAGCAGCTTGGGAGCGGGTAGACCCAATGAGCAGTTCTTC.

V is TRBV13 and J is TRBJ2-3; 8 nucleotides match TRBD2. There are 18 residues in the CDR3. Per germline, CDR1 PRHDT and CDR2 FYEKMQ (reference sequence). V shed 7 bases, J shed 5 bases, and the junction held 20 bases outside the gene matches. CDR3 bases: TGTGCCAGCACCCCCAGGCGGGGGCGGGGGGCAGCGAGAGATACGCAGTATTTT. Its translation: CASTPRRGRGAARDTQYF.

The J gene is TRBJ2-7, the V gene TRBV19; possibly TRBD1 for D (6 bases). Germline lookup yields CDR1 LNHDA and CDR2 SQIVND (reference sequence). CDR3 length: 13 amino acids. The ends were cut back, 4 bases at V and 3 bases at J, with 10 bases in the middle. The CDR3 reads CASSTGQSYEQYF. CDR3 nucleotide sequence: TGTGCCAGTAGTACGGGACAAAGCTACGAGCAGTACTTC. Supplemented by reference TRBV19 and TRBJ2-7, the full variable domain reads DGGITQSPKYLFRKEGQNVTLSCEQNLNHDAMYWYRQDPGQGLRLIYYSQIVNDFQKGDIAEGYSVSREKKESFPLTVTSAQKNPTAFYLCASSTGQSYEQYFGPGTRLTVT.

The chain uses TRBV5-1 and TRBJ2-7; D is possibly TRBD1 (6 bases). Per germline, CDR1 SGHRS and CDR2 YFSETQ. The germline V and J ends were trimmed by 0 bases and 5 bases, with 15 bases remaining between them. CDR3 length: 15 residues. DNA of the CDR3: TGCGCCAGCAGCTTGGGCCCAGGGACACGGGACGAGCAGTACTTC. Protein product: CASSLGPGTRDEQYF. Variable domain in full (rest from reference TRBV5-1 and TRBJ2-7): KAGVTQTPRYLIKTRGQQVTLSCSPISGHRSVSWYQQTPGQGLQFLFEYFSETQRNKGNFPGRFSGRQFSNSRSEMNVSTLELGDSALYLCASSLGPGTRDEQYFGPGTRLTVT.

The chain is built from TRBV3-1 (or the pseudogene TRBV3-2) and TRBJ2-5; 7 bases fit TRBD2. J was trimmed by 3 bases and V by 1 base; bases with no gene match: 8. This CDR3 region has 16 residues. CDR1 LGHDT and CDR2 YNNKEL come from the germline V gene (reference sequence). The CDR3 is CASSQARTRLKETQYF. CDR3 nucleotide sequence: TGTGCCAGCAGCCAAGCCCGGACTAGGTTGAAAGAGACCCAGTACTTC.

The chain carries TRBV6-6 and TRBJ2-7, with TRBD2 matching 12 bases. The germline V gene encodes CDR1 MNHNY and CDR2 SVGAGI (reference sequence). This CDR3 has 22 residues. V gave up 5 bases and J gave up 6 bases; unmatched junction bases: 29. The CDR3 sequence is CASSPGSAGGRKGLAGFGEQYF. CDR3 nucleotide sequence: TGTGCCAGCAGTCCGGGGTCGGCAGGGGGTCGAAAAGGACTAGCGGGATTTGGCGAGCAGTACTTC.

The J gene is TRBJ2-7, the V gene TRBV6-4, with a weak D call TRBD2 (6 bases). Per germline, CDR1 MRHNA and CDR2 SNTAGT. V shed 4 bases and J shed 3 bases, with 16 bases lying between them. CDR3 size: 15 residues. CDR3 loop: CASSVAEGSGYEQYF. The CDR3 nucleotides are TGTGCCAGCAGTGTTGCGGAGGGTAGCGGCTACGAGCAGTACTTC.

The chain carries TRBV28 and TRBJ1-4, with TRBD1 matching over 7 bases. Germline CDR1 MDHEN, CDR2 SYDVKM. The CDR3 spans 16 residues. The V and J ends lost 5 bases and 3 bases, in that order; junction bases with no gene match: 9. CDR3: CASSPRSGTANEKLFF. CDR3 nucleotides: TGTGCCAGCAGTCCTCGCTCCGGGACAGCTAATGAAAAACTGTTTTTT.

J is TRBJ2-5 and V is TRBV28, with TRBD2 matching 7 bases. Germline assignment: CDR1 MDHEN and CDR2 SYDVKM. V shed 6 bases, J shed 2 bases, and the junction held 9 bases outside the gene matches. The CDR3 sequence is 15 residues long. The CDR3 loop is CASSLFGTTQETQYF. CDR3 nucleotide sequence: TGTGCCAGCAGCCTGTTCGGGACTACACAAGAGACCCAGTACTTC.

The J gene is TRBJ1-4, the V gene TRBV9; TRBD1 matches at 9 bases. Germline-derived CDR1 and CDR2 are SGDLS and YYNGEE. With 4 bases clipped from V and 8 bases from J, the junction kept 6 bases outside the gene matches. The CDR3 covers 14 residues. The CDR3 DNA is TGTGCCAGCAGCCCCCGGACAGGGGTAGAAAAACTGTTTTTT. Protein sequence: CASSPRTGVEKLFF.

This chain joins TRBV11-3 and TRBJ1-1, with D possibly being TRBD1 (5 bases). This CDR3 region has 13 residues. Trimming took off 7 bases at V and 1 base at J, with 10 bases between the two ends. Germline V gene data show CDR1 as SGHNT and CDR2 as YENEEA. As DNA, the CDR3 is TGTGCCAGCACCGGCCAGGGGAACACTGAAGCTTTCTTT. Residues: CASTGQGNTEAFF. Full variable domain (missing parts from reference TRBV11-3 and TRBJ1-1): EAGVVQSPRYKIIEKKQPVAFWCNPISGHNTLYWYLQNLGQGPELLIRYENEEAVDDSQLPKDRFSAERLKGVDSTLKIQPAELGDSAVYLCASTGQGNTEAFFGQGTRLTVV.